Detailed here is one TCR beta chain. The CDR3 length is 13 residues. This entry comes from a study of blood T cell repertoires in COVID-19. Study context: From T cells, B-cell-depleted T cells, or PBMCs came the material, which was cDNA or gDNA.

Ages ranged from about 18 to 90 years, with residence in 24 US areas. Someone with COVID-19 had been met by exposed participants within 2 weeks before study entry. In the study's own analysis: Amplification of reference gene primers was used by the study to estimate nucleated cell counts. The assay was immunoSEQ multiplex PCR, and TCRdb's table has in-frame clones only and misses some. V and J calls and clone size are given by that table; D and trimming were obtained from the DNA. The sample has roughly 200,000 clones, approximately 86% seen once. The sequence came from a woman aged 25 to 39 who had been exposed to COVID-19. Sample: PBMCs or T cells enriched from blood (not recorded which). The rearrangement uses TRBV21-1 and TRBJ1-2; the table's D call TRBD1 went unverified against the DNA. TRBV21-1 corresponds to a pseudogene. The CDR3 DNA is TGTGCCAGCAGGGAGGGGACAGACTATGGCTACACCTTC. It specifies CASREGTDYGYTF.